The 20 T cell receptor beta chains below were found in one sample sequenced in a study of sequential checkpoint blockade in melanoma. Stated treatment: randomized to nivolumab then ipilimumab (arm A) or the reverse (arm B). Assay used: immunoSEQ multiplex PCR; TCRdb lists only in-frame clones, some missing. The table lists some 35,000 clones, over 75% of them singletons. The specimen comprised CD8+ T cells sorted from blood (inferred from file names), sampled from a patient given nivolumab and ipilimumab in sequence. The receptors shown here come from a human donor with melanoma.

This clone was counted once. The V and J genes are TRBV7-9 and TRBJ1-1, with D uncertain. V was pared by 3 bases and J by 4 bases, with 3 bases between. There are 11 residues in the CDR3. CDR1 SEHNR and CDR2 FQNEAQ come from the germline V gene (reference sequence). CDR3 residues: CASSFGTEAFF. The DNA of the CDR3 is TGTGCCAGCAGCTTCGGCACTGAAGCTTTCTTT.

The chain carries TRBV11-2 and TRBJ1-4; D not resolved. V was trimmed by 5 bases and J by 7 bases, leaving 17 bases between them. The CDR3 totals 15 residues. Germline V CDR1 and CDR2: SGHAT, FQNNGV. The CDR3 nucleotides read TGTGCCAGCAGCACCTCGGGAACCACGGGTGAAAAACTGTTTTTT. Residues: CASSTSGTTGEKLFF.

The table lists this clone with a few counts. This rearrangement joins TRBV19 to TRBJ2-1; 9 nucleotides align to TRBD1. In germline, CDR1 is LNHDA, CDR2 SQIVND (reference sequence). Trimming at V came to 5 bases and at J to 6 bases, leaving 5 bases not matched to a gene. CDR3 length: 14 amino acids. As DNA, the CDR3 is TGTGCCAGTAGTCTTGGGACAGGGCTCAATGAGCAGTTCTTC. It codes for CASSLGTGLNEQFF.

The chain employs TRBV13 and TRBJ2-4; TRBD1 agrees at 9 bases. The CDR3 is made up of 15 amino acids. The germline V gene has CDR1 PRHDT and CDR2 FYEKMQ (reference sequence). Unmatched junction bases numbered 10, after V lost 5 bases and J lost 8 bases. CDR3 DNA sequence: TGTGCCAGCAGCCCAGCGGGACAGGGAAATGACATTCAGTACTTC. Translation: CASSPAGQGNDIQYF.

This chain connects TRBV30 to TRBJ2-1, with 7 bases that match TRBD2. The CDR3 is 16 amino acids. Germline CDR1 reads GTSNPN; CDR2 reads SVGIG (reference sequence). V was pared by 1 base and J by 2 bases, with 8 bases of the junction left unmatched. The CDR3 bases are TGTGCCTGGAGTGGGGGCCGGGGAGGGACCTACAATGAGCAGTTCTTC. Its protein is CAWSGGRGGTYNEQFF.

This clone was detected a few times. This chain uses TRBV5-6 with TRBJ2-5, with 9 positions matching TRBD2. This CDR3 region has 18 residues. Germline trimming cut 3 bases from V and 5 bases from J; bases unmatched to any gene: 17. CDR1 is SGHDT and CDR2 is YYEEEE in the germline V gene. The CDR3 here is CASSSEKGLAELGETQYF. The CDR3 DNA sequence: TGTGCCAGCAGCTCCGAAAAGGGACTAGCAGAACTTGGGGAGACCCAGTACTTC.

The V call is TRBV29-1, the J call TRBJ1-2; no reliable D call. Looked up from germline, CDR1 is SQVTM and CDR2 is ANQGSEA. The CDR3 length is 11 residues. Trimming left V 7 bases short and J 8 bases short, with 14 bases between. The CDR3 bases are TGCAGCGCCGGCGGTTCAAGGGGCTACACCTTC. Its translation: CSAGGSRGYTF. Full variable domain (rest looked up from reference TRBV29-1 and TRBJ1-2): SAVISQKPSRDICQRGTSLTIQCQVDSQVTMMFWYRQQPGQSLTLIATANQGSEATYESGFVIDKFPISRPNLTFSTLTVSNMSPEDSSIYLCSAGGSRGYTFGSGTRLTVV.

The chain joins TRBV5-5 to TRBJ2-5; the D gene is possibly TRBD1 (5 bases). The last part of the DNA fits TRBJ2-7 better; the J call may be wrong. CDR1 and CDR2 from the germline V gene are SGHKS and YYEKEE (reference sequence). There are 14 residues in the CDR3. The CDR3 nucleotides read TGTGCCAGCAGCTTGGAGGGGATTCCCTACGAGCAGTACTTC. This codes for CASSLEGIPYEQYF.

The rearrangement uses TRBV7-2 and TRBJ2-1; 7 bases line up with TRBD2. V dropped 5 bases and J dropped 6; count of bases not matched to a gene: 4. The CDR3 is 13 residues long. CDR1 is SGHTA, CDR2 FQGNSA, per germline. CDR3 in DNA: TGTGCCAGCAGCCCATGGGGGGGCAATGAGCAGTTCTTC. It translates to CASSPWGGNEQFF.

The V gene is TRBV27, the J gene TRBJ2-3, with D perhaps matching TRBD2 (6 bases). Per the germline V gene, CDR1 is MNHEY and CDR2 is SMNVEV (reference sequence). The CDR3 has 14 amino acids. Between the trimmed V and J ends, which lost 2 bases and 1 base, there was a span of 7 bases. This CDR3 is CASSLASGTDTQYF. In nucleotides, the CDR3 is TGTGCCAGCAGTTTAGCTAGCGGCACAGATACGCAGTATTTT.

This clone was seen a single time. This chain links TRBV9 with TRBJ2-3; D is undetermined. This CDR3 region has 14 residues. CDR1 SGDLS and CDR2 YYNGEE come from the germline V gene. With 4 bases removed from V and 2 bases from J, the gap between germline ends came to 11 bases. The CDR3 loop is CASSPRLNTDTQYF. The CDR3 nucleotides are TGTGCCAGCAGCCCCCGACTGAACACAGATACGCAGTATTTT. Complete variable domain (other parts from reference TRBV9 and TRBJ2-3): DSGVTQTPKHLITATGQRVTLRCSPRSGDLSVYWYQQSLDQGLQFLIQYYNGEERAKGNILERFSAQQFPDLHSELNLSSLELGDSALYFCASSPRLNTDTQYFGPGTRLTVL.

This chain uses TRBV7-2 with TRBJ2-7; D not resolved. The CDR3 covers 15 residues. V shed 1 base and J shed 6 bases, with 16 bases lying between them. Germline V gene lookup returns CDR1 SGHTA and CDR2 FQGNSA. The CDR3 region is CASSLGPGGLLEQYF. The CDR3 bases are TGTGCCAGCAGCTTAGGCCCCGGTGGGCTTCTCGAGCAGTACTTC.

CDR3 DNA: TGTGCCAGTAGTATAGGAGACAGGGGATACAATCAGCCCCAGCATTTT. This translates into CASSIGDRGYNQPQHF. V gene TRBV19 combines with J gene TRBJ1-5; 8 bases agree with TRBD1. Germline assignment: CDR1 LNHDA and CDR2 SQIVND (reference sequence). Losses at the gene ends were 1 base for V and 3 bases for J; bases not matched to a gene: 5. The CDR3 length is 16 residues.

V usage is TRBV29-1 and J usage is TRBJ2-6; 8 bases align to TRBD1. CDR3 length equals 17 residues. The V segment lost 4 bases and the J segment 4 bases; nucleotides outside the gene matches: 12. Germline V gene sequence: CDR1 SQVTM, CDR2 ANQGSEA. The DNA of the CDR3 is TGCAGCGTTGCCGGGACAGGAGCTCTTTTAGGGGCCAACGTCCTGACTTTC. Its translation: CSVAGTGALLGANVLTF. The complete variable domain, with remaining parts taken from reference TRBV29-1 and TRBJ2-6, reads SAVISQKPSRDICQRGTSLTIQCQVDSQVTMMFWYRQQPGQSLTLIATANQGSEATYESGFVIDKFPISRPNLTFSTLTVSNMSPEDSSIYLCSVAGTGALLGANVLTFGAGSRLTVL.

The chain carries TRBV19 and TRBJ1-1; the match to TRBD1 covers 7 bases. V lost 6 bases, J lost 4 bases, and 8 bases stayed unmatched. The CDR3 is 14 residues long. The germline gives CDR1 LNHDA, CDR2 SQIVND (reference sequence). The chain's CDR3 is CASSQVGQRTEAFF. The CDR3 coding sequence is TGTGCCAGTAGCCAGGTGGGACAGCGCACTGAAGCTTTCTTT.

The rearrangement joins TRBV10-2 to TRBJ2-1, with 11 nucleotides matching TRBD2. Germline CDR1 WSHSY, CDR2 SAAADI. The CDR3 has 18 residues. The V gene end was trimmed by 4 bases and the J gene end by 4 bases; junction bases not matched to a gene: 12. In nucleotides, the CDR3 is TGCGCCAGCAGTGGTAGTAGCGGGAGGGAAATAGTTTACAATGAGCAGTTCTTC. Its protein product is CASSGSSGREIVYNEQFF.

The gene calls are TRBV29-1 and TRBJ2-7; 8 bases are a match to TRBD2. Trimming removed 6 bases from V and 6 bases from J; junction bases left unmatched: 7. This CDR3 has 12 amino acids. The germline V gene encodes CDR1 SQVTM and CDR2 ANQGSEA. DNA of the CDR3: TGCAGCGTGACGGGACTAGATCGCGAGCAGTACTTC. Protein: CSVTGLDREQYF.

The chain carries TRBV27 and TRBJ2-3; 9 positions agree with TRBD1. V was pared by 7 bases and J by 2 bases, with 7 bases of the junction left unmatched. CDR1 and CDR2 (germline): MNHEY, SMNVEV (reference sequence). This CDR3 is 15 amino acids long. As DNA, the CDR3 is TGTGCCAGCAATAACTACAGGGGGCTCACAGATACGCAGTATTTT. The encoded protein is CASNNYRGLTDTQYF.

V and J are TRBV27 and TRBJ1-1, with 9 bases that match TRBD1. The CDR3 loop spans 16 amino acids. Trimming removed 5 bases from V and 3 bases from J; junction bases left unmatched: 10. Germline V gene sequence: CDR1 MNHEY, CDR2 SMNVEV (reference sequence). The CDR3 protein is CASSRIRQGGYTEAFF. The CDR3 DNA reads TGTGCCAGCAGTCGAATTCGACAGGGGGGGTACACTGAAGCTTTCTTT.

The V and J genes are TRBV10-1 and TRBJ2-7, with D possibly matching TRBD1 (6 bases). CDR1 is WNHNN, CDR2 SYGVQD, per germline (reference sequence). Trimming stripped 2 bases from V and 2 bases from J, with 13 bases between. CDR3 length: 15 residues. The CDR3 protein is CASSEIPTGTYEQYF. The DNA of the CDR3 is TGCGCCAGCAGTGAGATCCCGACAGGAACCTACGAGCAGTACTTC.